This T cell receptor beta chain was identified in a study of lymphopenia after photon versus proton radiotherapy (dated by TCRdb to between 2019 and 2020). As for the study more broadly: The immunological effects of photon versus proton radiation therapy were compared in patients with gastrointestinal tumors who developed high-grade lymphopenia. The goal of the study was to characterize the differences between the two radiation modalities in how they affect the immune system. The cohort comprised about 20 patients with gastrointestinal tumors who received either photon or proton therapy and then developed lymphopenia. Paper-wide results and their limitations: Relative stability during treatment was observed in proton-treated patients, whereas loss of naive T cells and TCR diversity and gain of effector/memory populations were observed in photon-treated patients. The survival association was assessed only in patients who died, and better survival with proton therapy was presented by the authors as a possibility rather than a demonstrated result. Across the cohort, a larger post-nadir drop in TCR diversity was inversely correlated with overall survival time among patients who died. After the lymphocyte count nadir, repertoires from photon-treated patients showed oligoclonal expansion, particularly of CD8+ Temra cells, and this expansion drove the decline in diversity.

The germline V gene supplies CDR1 MDHEN and CDR2 SYDVKM. The CDR3, cysteine through phenylalanine, is 15 amino acids long. Just the 45-base CDR3 DNA is kept, in frame starting at base 1. Trimming leaves V shorter by 6 bases and J shorter by 3 bases, with the junction holding 6 bases beyond the gene matches. In this sample, this clone turned up a few times. It has no known antigen specificity. No much larger clone exists at a distance of one base, and base qualities are not known. The method was the immunoSEQ multiplex PCR assay. T cell repertoires were profiled by deep sequencing of rearranged TCR beta loci, alongside multiparametric flow cytometry. TCRdb took over this immuneACCESS table, retaining in-frame rearrangements with V and J assigned. Such tables are incomplete; in checked studies, under half of the missing clones stem from an unresolved V gene, and the remainder is unexplained. Here the sample has roughly 41,000 clones; 85% to 90% occur a single time. Approximately 2.9% of the sample is taken by the ten largest.

Sequencing used peripheral blood, obtained from a patient treated with photon-based radiotherapy. The TCR comes from a man between 45 and 60 years old with gastric cancer. This sequence uses TRBV28 and TRBJ2-5; 11 of the junction bases match TRBD1. In nucleotide form, the sequence is TGTGCCAGCAGCGCCGTGGGACAGGGGGAAGAGACCCAGTACTTC. This encodes CASSAVGQGEETQYF.